Following are 14 T cell receptor beta chains from one sample sequenced in a study of shared clonotypes between healthy human individuals. Sequencing was performed with immunoSEQ multiplex PCR; in TCRdb, only in-frame clones are kept and a portion is missing. Among 980,000 or so clones listed, approximately 80% were seen once. Sample: memory CD4+ T cells sorted from blood. Subset meaning: CD45RA-negative fraction. The receptors here all came from a man between 18 and 29 years old in good health.

The rearrangement joins TRBV6-5 to TRBJ2-7, with TRBD2 matching over 9 bases. This CDR3 has 15 residues. Germline V lookup: CDR1 MNHEY, CDR2 SVGAGI. V gave up 6 bases and J gave up 4 bases; unmatched junction bases: 10. The CDR3, as DNA: TGTGCCAGCAGCCTTAAGCGGACTAGCGAGTACGAGCAGTACTTC. Translation gives CASSLKRTSEYEQYF.

This chain links TRBV5-1 with TRBJ2-3; D remains ambiguous. The CDR3 spans 15 residues. Germline CDR1 reads SGHRS; CDR2 reads YFSETQ. Trimming took off 0 bases at V and 4 bases at J, with 12 bases between the two ends. The CDR3 bases are TGCGCCAGCAGCTTGGGGAGTTCCTGGCCAGATACGCAGTATTTT. This translates into CASSLGSSWPDTQYF.

This clone was recorded a few times. This chain uses TRBV4-3 with TRBJ1-6; no firm D call. There are 16 residues in the CDR3. Per germline, CDR1 LGHNA and CDR2 YSLEER. The V end was cut by 1 base, the J end by 8 bases, with 15 bases between. The DNA for the CDR3 is TGCGCCAGCAGCCAAGGTCGAAAGGGCCGGGATTCACCCCTCCACTTT. Protein sequence: CASSQGRKGRDSPLHF.

The V gene is TRBV7-9, the J gene TRBJ2-5; TRBD1 matches 9 bases. Germline assignment: CDR1 SEHNR and CDR2 FQNEAQ (reference sequence). The CDR3 has 15 residues. V was pared by 5 bases and J by 4 bases, with 8 bases of the junction left unmatched. CDR3 region: CASSRDGDRVETQYF. The CDR3 DNA is TGTGCCAGCAGCCGAGACGGGGACAGGGTAGAGACCCAGTACTTC.

The J gene is TRBJ1-2, the V gene TRBV29-1; D might be TRBD1 (5 bases). The CDR3 spans 15 residues. Trimming shortened V by 4 bases and J by 4 bases, and 19 bases separated the two germline ends. Germline V gene data show CDR1 as SQVTM and CDR2 as ANQGSEA. As DNA, the CDR3 is TGCAGCGTTGTGGGTCGGGGGGATGAGTCCTATGGCTACACCTTC. The encoded protein is CSVVGRGDESYGYTF.

V usage is TRBV18 and J usage is TRBJ2-7; a possible D gene is TRBD1 (5 bases). The CDR3 has 15 amino acids. Germline V CDR1 and CDR2: KGHSH, LQKENI. V gave up 2 bases and J gave up 2 bases, with 13 bases separating them. The CDR3, as DNA: TGTGCCAGCTCACCATCCTGGGGCACTACCTACGAGCAGTACTTC. This gives the protein CASSPSWGTTYEQYF. The whole variable domain, remainder taken from reference TRBV18 and TRBJ2-7, is NAGVMQNPRHLVRRRGQEARLRCSPMKGHSHVYWYRQLPEEGLKFMVYLQKENIIDESGMPKERFSAEFPKEGPSILRIQQVVRGDSAAYFCASSPSWGTTYEQYFGPGTRLTVT.

This clone has just one count. The J gene is TRBJ1-6, the V gene TRBV7-2; weak D call: TRBD1 (5 bases). The CDR3 has 15 amino acids. V was shortened by 5 bases and J by 8 bases, with 16 bases between the two germline ends. The germline gives CDR1 SGHTA, CDR2 FQGNSA. CDR3 sequence reads: CASSPRDRIDSPLHF. The DNA for the CDR3 is TGTGCCAGCAGCCCTCGGGACCGAATCGATTCACCCCTCCACTTT.

This chain connects TRBV9 to TRBJ2-3; unclear D gene. Germline CDR1 reads SGDLS; CDR2 reads YYNGEE. Trimming shortened V by 0 bases and J by 2 bases, and 10 bases separated the two germline ends. There are 15 residues in the CDR3. The CDR3: CASSVDDRDTDTQYF. The CDR3 DNA reads as TGTGCCAGCAGCGTAGATGATAGGGACACAGATACGCAGTATTTT.

The J gene is TRBJ2-2, the V gene TRBV19; TRBD1 matches at 7 bases. From germline, CDR1 is LNHDA and CDR2 SQIVND (reference sequence). The CDR3 is 15 residues long. Germline trimming cut 0 bases from V and 4 bases from J; bases unmatched to any gene: 2. CDR3 amino acids: CASSIEAGGTGELFF. The CDR3 DNA sequence: TGTGCCAGTAGTATAGAGGCAGGGGGCACCGGGGAGCTGTTTTTT. Based on the CDR3 plus reference TRBV19 and TRBJ2-2, the full variable domain is DGGITQSPKYLFRKEGQNVTLSCEQNLNHDAMYWYRQDPGQGLRLIYYSQIVNDFQKGDIAEGYSVSREKKESFPLTVTSAQKNPTAFYLCASSIEAGGTGELFFGEGSRLTVL.

V is TRBV27 and J is TRBJ2-3, with 7 positions matching TRBD2. CDR1 and CDR2 from the germline V gene are MNHEY and SMNVEV (reference sequence). V trimming: 4 bases; J trimming: 2 bases; junction bases outside the gene matches: 3. This CDR3 has 14 amino acids. The CDR3 DNA follows: TGTGCCAGCAGTTGGGGAGGGACCACAGATACGCAGTATTTT. Its protein product is CASSWGGTTDTQYF.

The chain uses TRBV4-2 and TRBJ1-3; D is possibly TRBD1 (6 bases). V dropped 1 base and J dropped 4 bases, with 8 bases sitting between them. CDR1 is LGHNA and CDR2 is YNFKEQ in the germline V gene. The CDR3 covers 14 residues. The CDR3 loop is CASSQAGQGNTIYF. In DNA, the CDR3 is TGTGCCAGCAGCCAAGCCGGACAGGGAAACACCATATATTTT.

The CDR3 reads CASSSPSGGGDTQYF. The CDR3 nucleotides read TGTGCCAGCAGCTCACCTAGCGGGGGAGGTGATACGCAGTATTTT. V and J are TRBV28 and TRBJ2-3; 10 nucleotides match TRBD2. The CDR3 is made up of 15 amino acids. Germline CDR1 is MDHEN and CDR2 is SYDVKM. The V gene end was trimmed by 6 bases and the J gene end by 6 bases; junction bases not matched to a gene: 9.

The chain joins TRBV5-1 to TRBJ1-2, with a tentative D call TRBD1 (5 bases). Trimming pared 1 base from V and 2 bases from J, leaving 15 bases between. Germline CDR1 and CDR2: SGHRS and YFSETQ. The CDR3 has 16 amino acids. CDR3: CASSLSRERGNYGYTF. The CDR3 region has the DNA TGCGCCAGCAGCTTGAGCAGGGAGAGGGGCAACTATGGCTACACCTTC.

The chain joins TRBV19 to TRBJ2-1, with a possible D match to TRBD2 (6 bases). Trimming took 3 bases from V and 7 from J, leaving 13 bases between them. Germline values: CDR1 LNHDA, CDR2 SQIVND (reference sequence). The CDR3 is made up of 14 amino acids. The CDR3 nucleotides read TGTGCCAGTAGTATCAGTATCGCGGGGAATGAGCAGTTCTTC. Translation: CASSISIAGNEQFF.